This TCR beta chain derives from a study of early T cells in non-severe SARS-CoV-2 infection (dated by TCRdb to the early 2020s). For context, the study as a whole: TCR sequencing used bulk RNA from unsorted whole blood, so alpha and beta chains could not be paired. Findings and caveats that apply to the study as a whole: Matching against VDJdb was skewed toward anti-spike CD8 responses, likely underestimated virus-specific expansions, and missed private and CD4 specificities.

V drops 7 bases and J drops 5 bases, leaving 15 bases in between. There are 13 amino acids in the CDR3, from cysteine to phenylalanine inclusive. Here the CDR3 DNA is all that survives: 39 bases in frame from base 1. Libraries came from 5' RACE. Sequencing instrument: NextSeq 500. To correct for sequencing error and PCR bias, the TCR library protocol tagged individual cDNA molecules with unique molecular identifiers. Both TCR alpha and beta chains were sequenced, and tight co-correlation was observed between alpha and beta sequence abundances in each sample. The authors processed their data as follows. Decombinator V4 was used to annotate the V gene, J gene and CDR3 of the TCR sequences. Expanded TCRs were defined as changing significantly between any two time points under a Poisson model with p below 0.0001. TCR abundances were normalised to the total number of TCRs sequenced in each sample and reported as counts per million. TRAV1-2 paired with TRAJ12, TRAJ20 or TRAJ33 defined MAIT TCRs, while TRAV10 paired with TRAJ18 defined iNKT TCRs. VDJdb, accessed 1 November 2021, was searched for CMV, EBV and SARS-CoV-2 annotated TCRs, with TCRs annotated for multiple antigens excluded. Clones were called with MiXCR by TCRdb after fastp trimmed the public reads at Q25, and only in-frame beta chains were retained. Here each entry gathers all rows of one CDR3 protein and keeps the most common genes and DNA. The V and J calls come from TCRdb's annotation, not from the publication. The sample records fewer than 75,000 distinct CDR3 sequences, 18% of which are singletons. Under 9% of the sample is held by the ten biggest clonotypes.

This clonotype was detected only a few times. Its antigen is currently not known. There are no base qualities to consult, and no much larger clone falls within one base. A case-control design nested within a healthcare worker cohort in London, UK, was used, with weekly nasopharyngeal swab PCR tests and blood sampling performed. Between 23 and 31 March 2020, the week of the UK lockdown, healthcare workers were enrolled and then followed up weekly for as long as 16 weeks. Sample: whole blood, taken at baseline. The chain employs TRBV12-3 or TRBV12-4 and TRBJ2-7; there is no confident call for the D gene. The TCR sequence derives from an adult who was a healthcare worker with PCR-confirmed SARS-CoV-2 infection or an uninfected control (not recorded which). The CDR3 reads CASTASGGNEQYF. The DNA is TGTGCCAGCACCGCTTCGGGCGGCAACGAGCAGTACTTC.